A selection of T cell receptor beta chains follows, all from one sample in a study of cytomegalovirus exposure and HLA in healthy donors. Some clones are missing from TCRdb's copy, which holds only in-frame ones; the method was immunoSEQ multiplex PCR. The data contain fewer than 250,000 clones, 60% to 80% of them singletons. The specimen sequenced was PBMCs. These receptors came from a male donor in good health and CMV-seronegative. Each CDR3 is given with its conserved first and last residue. D genes are given only for firm matches. Rows may omit the clone size; those that give it use once, few, many or a size class.

d_call cdr3_length j_call v_call clone_size cdr3_nt cdr3_aa
. 12 TRBJ2-7 TRBV11-2 . TGTGCCAGCAGCTTGCTGAGGGCCGAGCAGTACTTC CASSLLRAEQYF
TRBD2 15 TRBJ2-1 TRBV6-5 . TGTGCCAGCAGTTTACTCGCGGGAGGGCATAATGAGCAGTTCTTC CASSLLAGGHNEQFF
. 13 TRBJ2-7 TRBV6-6 . TGTGCCAGCAGTTACTCCTCCTCCTACGAGCAGTACTTC CASSYSSSYEQYF
. 11 TRBJ2-7 TRBV5-6 . TGTGCCAGCAGCTCCTCCTACGAGCAGTACTTC CASSSSYEQYF
TRBD1 12 TRBJ1-1 TRBV2 . TGTGCCAGGACAGGGGGAAACACTGAAGCTTTCTTT CARTGGNTEAFF
. 13 TRBJ1-2 TRBV5-6 . TGTGCCAGCAGCTTAGGAAGGACTTCCGGCTACACCTTC CASSLGRTSGYTF
. 17 TRBJ2-1 TRBV2 . TGTGCCAGCAGACAGGGGGTTTTAGCGGGTCACTACAATGAGCAGTTCTTC CASRQGVLAGHYNEQFF
. 12 TRBJ2-2 TRBV14 . TGTGCCAGCAGCCGCGAAGCCAGGGAGCTGTTTTTT CASSREARELFF
TRBD1 15 TRBJ2-7 TRBV19 . TGTGCCAGTAGGGAGGGACAGGGGGACTCCTACGAGCAGTACTTC CASREGQGDSYEQYF
. 18 TRBJ2-7 TRBV7-2 . TGTGCCAGCAGCTTAGCCCCTTACAGGGATATGAACTCCTACGAGCAGTACTTC CASSLAPYRDMNSYEQYF
. 13 TRBJ2-5 TRBV7-3 . TGTGCCAGCAGCTTAACTAGCGGCCAGACCCAGTACTTC CASSLTSGQTQYF
TRBD1 16 TRBJ2-1 TRBV11-2 . TGTGCCAGCAGCTTAGAGCAGGGGGTAGGGTACAATGAGCAGTTCTTC CASSLEQGVGYNEQFF
TRBD2 16 TRBJ2-3 TRBV5-1 . TGCGCCAGCAGCCCCACCCCTAGCGGGAGTACAGATACGCAGTATTTT CASSPTPSGSTDTQYF
. 14 TRBJ1-1 TRBV11-3 . TGTGCCAGCAGCCCCGGGAGGGGGAACACTGAAGCTTTCTTT CASSPGRGNTEAFF
. 15 TRBJ2-5 TRBV5-1 . TGCGCCAGCAGCTTGGTACCCGGGGGCCAAGAGACCCAGTACTTC CASSLVPGGQETQYF
. 15 TRBJ2-2 TRBV9 . TGTGCCAGCAGCGTAGGTTTGGGGCCGGGCGGGGAGCTGTTTTTT CASSVGLGPGGELFF
TRBD1 17 TRBJ2-5 TRBV28 . TGTGCCAGCAGTCCACTCAGTACTGGACAGGCAGAAGAGACCCAGTACTTC CASSPLSTGQAEETQYF
. 18 TRBJ2-7 TRBV10-2 . TGCGCCAGCAGTGAGGGGAGTCAAGCAGGGACATTTCCTTACGAGCAGTACTTC CASSEGSQAGTFPYEQYF
. 14 TRBJ2-7 TRBV19 few TGTGCCAGTAGTATGGTGGCAGGGGCGGACGGGCAGTACTTC CASSMVAGADGQYF
TRBD2 15 TRBJ2-7 TRBV6-1 . TGTGCCAGCAGAGTAGCGGGAGGGCCCCCCTACGAGCAGTACTTC CASRVAGGPPYEQYF
. 16 TRBJ2-1 TRBV11-2 few TGTGCCAGCAGCTTAGTAACTCCTAAAATCTACAATGAGCAGTTCTTC CASSLVTPKIYNEQFF
TRBD1 14 TRBJ1-5 TRBV6-5 . TGTGCCAGCAGCCCGGACAGGGTACCTCAGCCCCAGCATTTT CASSPDRVPQPQHF
TRBD2 16 TRBJ2-1 TRBV11-2 . TGTGCCAGCAGCTTGGAAGTAGCGGGATCCGGGAATGAGCAGTTCTTC CASSLEVAGSGNEQFF
. 14 TRBJ2-5 TRBV19 once TGTGCCAGTAGTGCTCTGGACAAGAAAGAGACCCAGTACTTC CASSALDKKETQYF
. 14 TRBJ2-3 TRBV19 . TGTGCCAGTAGTATGACTATAAGCGGAGATACGCAGTATTTT CASSMTISGDTQYF
TRBD2 16 TRBJ2-1 TRBV23-1 . TGCGCCAGCAGTCAATTTATACTAGCGGACCGCAATGAGCAGTTCTTC CASSQFILADRNEQFF
TRBD2 13 TRBJ2-3 TRBV5-1 . TGCGCCAGCAGCCTTGCTTTAGCCGGGGAGGGGTATTTT CASSLALAGEGYF
TRBD1 15 TRBJ1-3 TRBV7-8 . TGTGCCAGCAGCAAAGACAGGGCCTCTGGAAACACCATATATTTT CASSKDRASGNTIYF